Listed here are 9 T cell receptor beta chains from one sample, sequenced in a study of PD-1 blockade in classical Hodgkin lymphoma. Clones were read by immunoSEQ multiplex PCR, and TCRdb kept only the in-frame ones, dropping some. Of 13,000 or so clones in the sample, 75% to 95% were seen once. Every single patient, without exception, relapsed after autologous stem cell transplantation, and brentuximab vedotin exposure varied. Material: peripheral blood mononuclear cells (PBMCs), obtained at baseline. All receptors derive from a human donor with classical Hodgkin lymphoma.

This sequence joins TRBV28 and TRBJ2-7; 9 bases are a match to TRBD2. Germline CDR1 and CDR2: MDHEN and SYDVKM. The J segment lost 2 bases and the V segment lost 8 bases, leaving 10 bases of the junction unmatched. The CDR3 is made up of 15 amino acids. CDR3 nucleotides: TGTGCCAGCGATCAAGCGACTAGCGGTGCCTACGAGCAGTACTTC. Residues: CASDQATSGAYEQYF. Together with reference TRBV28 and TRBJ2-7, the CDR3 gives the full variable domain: DVKVTQSSRYLVKRTGEKVFLECVQDMDHENMFWYRQDPGLGLRLIYFSYDVKMKEKGDIPEGYSVSREKKERFSLILESASTNQTSMYLCASDQATSGAYEQYFGPGTRLTVT.

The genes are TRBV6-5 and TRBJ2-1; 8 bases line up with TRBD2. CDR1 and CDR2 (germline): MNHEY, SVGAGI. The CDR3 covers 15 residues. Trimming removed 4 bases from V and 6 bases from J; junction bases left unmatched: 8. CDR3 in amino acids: CASSSPPGLGNEQFF. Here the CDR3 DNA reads TGTGCCAGCAGTTCACCCCCGGGACTAGGCAATGAGCAGTTCTTC.

The CDR3 here is CASSPRQGAGELFF. CDR3 bases: TGTGCCAGTAGTCCCAGACAGGGGGCCGGGGAGCTGTTTTTT. This sequence joins TRBV19 and TRBJ2-2, with 9 positions matching TRBD1. The CDR3 totals 14 residues. The ends lost 5 bases at V and 6 bases at J; junction bases unmatched: 4. Germline V gives CDR1 LNHDA, CDR2 SQIVND (reference sequence). Drawing the rest from reference TRBV19 and TRBJ2-2, the complete variable domain is DGGITQSPKYLFRKEGQNVTLSCEQNLNHDAMYWYRQDPGQGLRLIYYSQIVNDFQKGDIAEGYSVSREKKESFPLTVTSAQKNPTAFYLCASSPRQGAGELFFGEGSRLTVL.

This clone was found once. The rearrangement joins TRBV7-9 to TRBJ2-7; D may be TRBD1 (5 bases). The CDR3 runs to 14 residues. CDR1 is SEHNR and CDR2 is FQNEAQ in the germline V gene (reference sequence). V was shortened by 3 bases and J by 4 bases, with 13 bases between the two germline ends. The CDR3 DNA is TGTGCCAGCAGCTTGGGAATAGGACAATACGAGCAGTACTTC. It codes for CASSLGIGQYEQYF. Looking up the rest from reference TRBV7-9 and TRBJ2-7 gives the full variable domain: DTGVSQNPRHKITKRGQNVTFRCDPISEHNRLYWYRQTLGQGPEFLTYFQNEAQLEKSRLLSDRFSAERPKGSFSTLEIQRTEQGDSAMYLCASSLGIGQYEQYFGPGTRLTVT.

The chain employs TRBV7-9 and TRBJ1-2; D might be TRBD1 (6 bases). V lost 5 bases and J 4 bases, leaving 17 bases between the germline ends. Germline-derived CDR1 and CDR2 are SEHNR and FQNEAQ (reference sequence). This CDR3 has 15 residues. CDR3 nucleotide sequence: TGTGCCAGCAGCGCGTCTACAGGGATGGGCTATGGCTACACCTTC. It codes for CASSASTGMGYGYTF.

This CDR3 is CASSVRMAQETQYF. In nucleotides, the CDR3 is TGTGCCAGCAGCGTTAGAATGGCCCAAGAGACCCAGTACTTC. This chain uses TRBV7-9 with TRBJ2-5, with D unresolved. CDR1 is SEHNR, CDR2 FQNEAQ, per germline (reference sequence). Trimming left V 5 bases short and J 1 base short, with 11 bases between. This CDR3 spans 14 amino acids.

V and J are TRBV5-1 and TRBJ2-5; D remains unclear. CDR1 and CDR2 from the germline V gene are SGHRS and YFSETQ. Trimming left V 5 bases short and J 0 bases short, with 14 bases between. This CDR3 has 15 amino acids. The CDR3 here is CASRTPLADQETQYF. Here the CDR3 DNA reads TGCGCCAGCAGGACCCCCCTTGCGGACCAAGAGACCCAGTACTTC.

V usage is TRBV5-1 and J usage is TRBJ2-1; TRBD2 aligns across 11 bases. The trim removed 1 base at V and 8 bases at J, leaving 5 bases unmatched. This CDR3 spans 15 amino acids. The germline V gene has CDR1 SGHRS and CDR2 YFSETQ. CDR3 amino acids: CASSLILAGGDEQFF. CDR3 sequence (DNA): TGCGCCAGCAGCTTGATCCTAGCGGGGGGCGATGAGCAGTTCTTC.

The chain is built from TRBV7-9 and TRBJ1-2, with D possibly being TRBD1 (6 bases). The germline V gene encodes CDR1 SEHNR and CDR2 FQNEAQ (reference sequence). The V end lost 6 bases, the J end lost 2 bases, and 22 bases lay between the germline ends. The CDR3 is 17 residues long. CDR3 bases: TGTGCCAGCAGTTCCGGGACAAAACTCGAGGGGAACTATGGCTACACCTTC. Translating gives CASSSGTKLEGNYGYTF.